The entry below gives a single T cell receptor delta chain sequence along with its context. These data originate in a study of gamma-delta T cells after stem cell transplantation. The CDR3 extends over 20 amino acids. The V gene end was trimmed by 3 bases and the J gene end by 0 bases; junction bases not matched to a gene: 18. CDR1 and CDR2 from the germline V gene are GEAIGNYY and EKD. TCRdb re-called the RT-PCR reads via CATT. The sample contains some 800 delta-chain clones, under 20% of which appear only once. The chain carries TRDV2 and TRDJ1, with 10 bases fitting TRDD3. Specimen: gamma-delta T cells. This receptor was obtained from a human donor. It is not recorded whose cells these are; they may come from a transplant donor. The CDR3 nucleotides read TGTGCCTGTGACCCGGTGGGGGGGATACGCGAGACGACCGACACCGATAAACTCATCTTT. Protein: CACDPVGGIRETTDTDKLIF.